The T cell receptor beta chain described here comes from a study of regulatory T cells in long-lasting Graves disease (dated by TCRdb to 2020 to 2023). Some background on the complete study: Persistent Graves' disease was defined as antithyroid drug treatment for over 5 years with persistently positive TSH receptor autoantibodies. In the clinical cohort, patients with persistent Graves' disease had used antithyroid drugs for an average of roughly ten years. The study took place in China and was registered as a clinical trial. A total of around 35 samples underwent TCR sequencing: roughly 13 from persistent and around 20 from newly diagnosed Graves' disease patients. Persistent Graves' disease patients were compared with newly diagnosed Graves' disease patients by peripheral blood TCR sequencing and RNA sequencing. What the research found in general, with its limitations: Compared with newly diagnosed patients, persistent Graves' disease patients had lower TCR Shannon entropy and fewer highly expanded clones, which suggests clonal expansion. Patients with persistent disease shared more public clonotypes (about 2,700) than newly diagnosed patients did (966). Preferential use of TRBV28, TRBJ1-2 and TRBJ2-5 was observed in persistent disease, whereas TRBV20-1 and TRBJ2-1 were favored in newly diagnosed disease. Only peripheral blood was studied, because thyroid tissue, the primary lesion, was inaccessible. Only the TCR beta chain was sequenced and analyzed. The authors acknowledged the small sample size as a limitation that may reduce accuracy.

The CDR3 runs 17 residues from the cysteine to the phenylalanine. Only the CDR3 DNA is retained, 51 bases long and in frame from the first base. Trimming costs V 6 bases and J 5 bases, and their ends lie 25 bases apart. According to the germline V gene, CDR1 reads MDHEN and CDR2 reads SYDVKM. This sample's time point label indicates: persistent/refractory GD, antithyroid drugs over 5 years with positive TRAb. RNA was extracted from PBMCs in TRIzol for both TCR sequencing and RNA sequencing. The diagnosis of Graves' disease followed American Thyroid Association guidelines. The patients came from an endocrinology department in Xi'an, China. Each patient gave around 9 milliliters of peripheral blood, collected in an EDTA anticoagulant tube. PBMCs were isolated by Ficoll Paque Plus density gradient separation without further T cell sorting. An Agilent 2100 Bioanalyzer and agarose gel were used to check RNA quality, while a NanoDrop 2000 measured RNA concentration.

This clonotype appeared many times. Its antigen is still unknown. The sample holds no much larger clone one base away, and base qualities are not on file. The library was built by means of multiplex PCR. Sequenced on an Illumina HiSeq 4000. iRepertoire HTBI primers and Arm-PCR amplification of CDR3 regions were used to construct TCR beta libraries. PCR products were gel purified before sequencing. In the paper's pipeline: A total of some 65 TRBV and under 15 TRBJ segments were identified across samples and were used for gene usage analysis of CDR3 amino acid clonotypes. COPE and FqMerger were used to merge filtered high-quality paired reads into contigs. Contigs were aligned with BLAST to IMGT TRBV, TRBD and TRBJ reference genes, and CDR3 was defined per IMGT. Any clonotype with a frequency above 0.1% was classified as a highly expanded clone. Shannon entropy was used to measure repertoire diversity, and the Gini coefficient was used to measure V-J evenness. A clonotype found in more than one individual was treated as public. TCRdb trimmed public reads at Q25 via fastp, called clones via MiXCR and kept in-frame beta chains. CDR3 protein duplicates are merged, each entry listing the most common genes and DNA. These V and J calls rely on TCRdb rather than the paper's analysis. This sample has over 300,000 distinct CDR3 sequences in its table, and around 20% of those were observed once. The ten largest clones take up less than 30% of the sample.

The chain was built from TRBV28 and TRBJ1-2; the D gene lacks a confident call. This TCR derives from a female donor with Graves disease. Sequences were derived from peripheral blood mononuclear cells (PBMCs), sampled when the disease was refractory, from a patient treated with antithyroid drugs. At the DNA level, the sequence is TGTGCCAGCAGCCCTACTAGCGGGAGTATGCCCCTATATGGCTACACCTTC. This sequence encodes CASSPTSGSMPLYGYTF.